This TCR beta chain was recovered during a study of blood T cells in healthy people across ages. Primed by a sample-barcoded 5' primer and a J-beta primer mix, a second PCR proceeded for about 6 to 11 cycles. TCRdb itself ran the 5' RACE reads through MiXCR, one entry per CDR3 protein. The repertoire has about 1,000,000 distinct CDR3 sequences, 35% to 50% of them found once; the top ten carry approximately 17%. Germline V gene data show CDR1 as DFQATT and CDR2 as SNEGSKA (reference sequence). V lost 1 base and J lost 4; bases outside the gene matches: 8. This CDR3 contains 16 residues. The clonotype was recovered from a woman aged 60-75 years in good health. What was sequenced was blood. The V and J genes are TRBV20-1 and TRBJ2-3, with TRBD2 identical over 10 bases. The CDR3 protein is CSARAPSSGRADTQYF. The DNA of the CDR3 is TGCAGTGCTAGAGCGCCCTCTAGCGGGAGAGCAGATACGCAGTATTTT.